The present entry profiles one T cell receptor (beta chain) with its context. What it binds is unknown. The sample is drawn from a study of shared clonotypes between healthy human individuals. Libraries were prepared by immunoSEQ multiplex PCR; TCRdb keeps only in-frame clonotypes and omits some of them. The table lists a few million clones, around 95% of them singletons. Study conclusions and caveats: Clonotypes not shared had lower generation probabilities than those common to all four donors.

Positively selected for CCR7, the CD45RO-negative cells used as naive CD8 cells excluded terminally differentiated effector memory CD45RA+ cells. Every one of the donors was a Caucasian adult that lived in Nashville, Tennessee. V lost 4 bases to trimming and J lost 0 bases, with 15 bases between them. This CDR3 is built from 16 residues. Per germline, CDR1 SGHAT and CDR2 FQDESV (reference sequence). This sequence originates from a man between 18 and 29 years old in good health. Some clones in this sample may be carry-over from other donors' samples. Sequenced: naive CD8+ T cells from PBMCs. The chain combines TRBV11-1 with TRBJ1-1; unclear D gene. DNA of the CDR3: TGTGCCAGCAGCTATGATGCGGGGAAAATGAACACTGAAGCTTTCTTT. Its protein is CASSYDAGKMNTEAFF. The complete variable domain, with remaining parts taken from reference TRBV11-1 and TRBJ1-1, reads EAEVAQSPRYKITEKSQAVAFWCDPISGHATLYWYRQILGQGPELLVQFQDESVVDDSQLPKDRFSAERLKGVDSTLKIQPAELGDSAMYLCASSYDAGKMNTEAFFGQGTRLTVV.